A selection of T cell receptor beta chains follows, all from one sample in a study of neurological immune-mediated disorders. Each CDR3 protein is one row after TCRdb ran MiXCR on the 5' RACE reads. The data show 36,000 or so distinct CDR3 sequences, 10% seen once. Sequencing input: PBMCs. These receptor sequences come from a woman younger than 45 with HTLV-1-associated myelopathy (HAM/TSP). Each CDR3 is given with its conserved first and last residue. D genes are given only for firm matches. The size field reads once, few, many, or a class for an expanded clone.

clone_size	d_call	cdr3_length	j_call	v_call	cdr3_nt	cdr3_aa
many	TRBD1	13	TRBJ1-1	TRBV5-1	TGCGCCAGCAGCTCCGACAGGGGCACTGAAGCTTTCTTT	CASSSDRGTEAFF
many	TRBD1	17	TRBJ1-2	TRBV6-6	TGTGCCAGCACTTCAGACGCAGGACAGGGGATTGTCTATGGCTACACCTTC	CASTSDAGQGIVYGYTF
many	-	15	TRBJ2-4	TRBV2	TGTGCCAGCAGTGGGACCCTTTTAGCCAAAAACATTCAGTACTTC	CASSGTLLAKNIQYF
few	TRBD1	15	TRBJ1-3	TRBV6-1	TGTGCCAGCAGGCCGGACAGGGCCCCTGGAAACACCATATATTTT	CASRPDRAPGNTIYF
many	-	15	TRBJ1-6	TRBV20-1	TGCAGTGCTAGGATCGACAGCCTGGATAATTCACCCCTCCACTTT	CSARIDSLDNSPLHF
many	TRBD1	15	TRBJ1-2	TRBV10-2	TGCGCCAGCAGTGGTGGGACAGGGTTTAACTATGGCTACACCTTC	CASSGGTGFNYGYTF
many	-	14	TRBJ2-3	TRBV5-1	TGCGCCAGCAGCCCCCCGCGTCCGGAGTATACGCAGTATTTT	CASSPPRPEYTQYF
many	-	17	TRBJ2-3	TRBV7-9	TGTGCCAGCAGCTTAAGGGAACGGGGACATCGGACAGATACGCAGTATTTT	CASSLRERGHRTDTQYF
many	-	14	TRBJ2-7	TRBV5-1	TGCGCCAGCAGCTTGGGGGCGGCAGCCTACGAGCAGTACTTC	CASSLGAAAYEQYF
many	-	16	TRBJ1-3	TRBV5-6	TGTGCCAGCAGCATCGGTACGGGGATGGCTGGAAACACCATATATTTT	CASSIGTGMAGNTIYF
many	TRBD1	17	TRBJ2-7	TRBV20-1	TGCAGTGCTACAACAGGGGGGTATAGAAATGGGGATTACGAGCAGTACTTC	CSATTGGYRNGDYEQYF
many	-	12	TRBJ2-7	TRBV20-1	TGCAGTGCTGGGGGACTCTCCTACGAGCAGTACTTC	CSAGGLSYEQYF
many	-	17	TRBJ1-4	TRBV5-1	TGCGCCAGCAGCTTGGTGTGGTTTCGGGGAGATAATGAAAAACTGTTTTTT	CASSLVWFRGDNEKLFF
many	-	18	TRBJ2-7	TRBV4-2	TGTGCCAGCAGCCAAGATCGTCTTCCAGGGGAAGGAAAACACGAGCAGTACTTC	CASSQDRLPGEGKHEQYF